The present T cell receptor beta chain was sequenced within a study of blood T cell repertoires in COVID-19. How the authors handled the data: Amplifying reference gene primers gave estimates of nucleated cell counts. Produced via immunoSEQ multiplex PCR; TCRdb's table is partial and in-frame only. V, J and clone size are taken as reported in that table, and D and trimming were inferred from the DNA itself. The sample lists 250,000 or so clones, 83% occurring once. Sample: peripheral blood. The sequence was collected from a human donor in a cohort sampled during active COVID-19.

CDR3 bases: TGTGCCAGCATGTTTCGCCCGCAGGGTGAGTACGAGCAGTACTTC. This codes for CASMFRPQGEYEQYF. The gene calls are TRBV6-5 and TRBJ2-7; D might be TRBD1 (5 bases). CDR1 is MNHEY and CDR2 is SVGAGI in the germline V gene. There are 15 residues in the CDR3. Trimming took off 7 bases at V and 4 bases at J, with 20 bases between the two ends.